The 30 T cell receptor beta chains in this list originate from one sample, sequenced in a study of T cell responses to AZD1222 COVID-19 vaccine. TCRdb's table, derived via immunoSEQ multiplex PCR, lists solely in-frame clones and lacks some. Counted here are fewer than 180,000 clones, roughly 90% occurring once; the ten biggest clones make up 2.5% to 4%. The specimen was peripheral blood, collected 28 days after the second AZD1222 dose. The receptors derive from an adult who received the AZD1222 COVID-19 vaccine.

The rearrangement uses TRBV7-2 and TRBJ2-3; D is undetermined. Germline V gives CDR1 SGHTA, CDR2 FQGNSA. V was cut by 3 bases and J by 2 bases, with 9 bases left in between. The CDR3 is 14 amino acids. In DNA, the CDR3 is TGTGCCAGCAGCTTGCGTCTACTCACAGATACGCAGTATTTT. This sequence encodes CASSLRLLTDTQYF.

The chain carries TRBV7-9 and TRBJ2-5; no firm D call. Looked up from germline, CDR1 is SEHNR and CDR2 is FQNEAQ (reference sequence). This CDR3 is 16 amino acids long. V lost 1 base, J lost 5 bases, and 17 bases lay in between. Written as DNA, the CDR3 is TGTGCCAGCAGCTTAGGGCAAGGGCTGGGCCAGGAGACCCAGTACTTC. This translates into CASSLGQGLGQETQYF.

CDR3 loop: CASSPVSYEQYF. For the CDR3, the DNA is TGTGCCAGCAGCCCAGTGTCCTACGAGCAGTACTTC. The J gene is TRBJ2-7, the V gene TRBV7-8, with unresolved D. Deletions cut 5 bases from V and 1 base from J, with 6 bases between. The CDR3 is 12 residues long. CDR1 and CDR2 (germline): SGHVS, FQNEAQ.

The rearrangement links TRBV3-1 (or the pseudogene TRBV3-2) to TRBJ2-7; 15 nucleotides agree with TRBD2. Germline CDR1 is LGHDT and CDR2 is YNNKEL (reference sequence). The CDR3 has 15 residues. J lost 4 bases, V lost 3 bases, and 1 base had no gene match. The CDR3 sequence: CASSQGTSGRYEQYF. Here the CDR3 DNA reads TGTGCCAGCAGCCAGGGGACTAGCGGGAGGTACGAGCAGTACTTC.

This rearrangement joins TRBV5-4 to TRBJ2-2; D not certain. Germline CDR1 and CDR2: SGHNT and YYREEE (reference sequence). The V gene lost 2 bases and the J gene lost 8 bases, with 4 bases spanning the gap. The CDR3 totals 11 residues. CDR3 loop: CASSFGGELFF. The CDR3 DNA sequence: TGTGCCAGCAGCTTTGGGGGGGAGCTGTTTTTT.

V is TRBV10-3 and J is TRBJ1-5; 7 bases are shared with TRBD1. After removal of 5 bases from V and 0 bases from J, the junction contained 7 bases not matched to a gene. The germline CDR1 and CDR2 sequences are ENHRY and SYGVKD. CDR3 length: 16 residues. CDR3 nucleotides: TGTGCCATCAGTACCGAAAGACAGGGTAGCAATCAGCCCCAGCATTTT. Its translation is CAISTERQGSNQPQHF.

The J gene is TRBJ1-4, the V gene TRBV10-2, with D perhaps TRBD1 (6 bases). V lost 6 bases and J 8 bases, leaving 22 bases between the germline ends. This CDR3 has 16 residues. Germline values: CDR1 WSHSY, CDR2 SAAADI. In nucleotides, the CDR3 is TGCGCCAGCAGGGGCCTTTGGGGGGGCCAGGAGGAAAAACTGTTTTTT. Amino acid sequence: CASRGLWGGQEEKLFF.

The rearrangement links TRBV10-1 to TRBJ2-7, with 9 nucleotides matching TRBD1. Per germline, CDR1 WNHNN and CDR2 SYGVQD (reference sequence). CDR3 length: 13 amino acids. Unmatched junction bases numbered 4, after V lost 8 bases and J lost 2 bases. CDR3 region: CASARDRAYEQYF. DNA of the CDR3: TGCGCCAGCGCAAGGGACAGGGCCTACGAGCAGTACTTC.

The chain carries TRBV28 and TRBJ2-7; maybe TRBD1 (5 bases). The V end lost 3 bases, the J end lost 0 bases, and 18 bases lay between the germline ends. The germline CDR1 and CDR2 sequences are MDHEN and SYDVKM. The CDR3 has 17 residues. The CDR3 region is CASSLVGLLPSSYEQYF. The CDR3 DNA reads TGTGCCAGCAGTTTGGTGGGGCTACTTCCTAGCTCCTACGAGCAGTACTTC.

V is TRBV28 and J is TRBJ2-1; 11 positions agree with TRBD2. The CDR3 is 14 residues long. V lost 6 bases to trimming and J lost 4 bases; unmatched junction nucleotides: 2. CDR1 and CDR2 from the germline V gene are MDHEN and SYDVKM. The CDR3 sequence is CASRLAGGYNEQFF. The DNA for the CDR3 is TGTGCCAGCAGGTTAGCGGGAGGGTACAATGAGCAGTTCTTC. The full variable domain, with the rest looked up from reference TRBV28 and TRBJ2-1, is DVKVTQSSRYLVKRTGEKVFLECVQDMDHENMFWYRQDPGLGLRLIYFSYDVKMKEKGDIPEGYSVSREKKERFSLILESASTNQTSMYLCASRLAGGYNEQFFGPGTRLTVL.

In its sample, this clone was seen once. The chain links TRBV4-1 to TRBJ2-5, with D possibly matching TRBD2 (6 bases). Trimming left V 3 bases short and J 2 bases short, with 16 bases between. The CDR3 is 16 residues long. The germline V gene encodes CDR1 MGHRA and CDR2 YSYEKL. The CDR3 DNA sequence: TGCGCCAGCAGCCACCAGGGCGGGACTTATCAAGAGACCCAGTACTTC. Protein: CASSHQGGTYQETQYF.

The J gene is TRBJ1-2, the V gene TRBV24-1; 7 bases fit TRBD1. Trimming removed 9 bases from V and 6 bases from J; junction bases left unmatched: 6. CDR1 and CDR2 (germline): KGHDR, SFDVKD. This CDR3 has 12 amino acids. The CDR3 loop is CATGSQGNGYTF. CDR3 coding DNA: TGTGCCACCGGCTCACAGGGGAATGGCTACACCTTC.

CDR3 DNA sequence: TGTGCCAGCCTGAAAGGACCGAGTATGAACACTGAAGCTTTCTTT. Amino acids: CASLKGPSMNTEAFF. V gene TRBV2 combines with J gene TRBJ1-1; D call uncertain. Germline values: CDR1 SNHLY, CDR2 FYNNEI. V was clipped by 8 bases and J by 0 bases, with 16 bases between them. The CDR3 extends over 15 amino acids.

This chain uses TRBV3-1 (or the pseudogene TRBV3-2) with TRBJ1-5, with a tentative D call TRBD1 (5 bases). Germline V CDR1 and CDR2: LGHDT, YNNKEL (reference sequence). The CDR3 loop spans 16 amino acids. Trimming pared 1 base from V and 0 bases from J, leaving 10 bases between. As DNA, the CDR3 is TGTGCCAGCAGCCAAGGTTCAGGGTATAGCAATCAGCCCCAGCATTTT. Translating gives CASSQGSGYSNQPQHF.

The rearrangement joins TRBV28 to TRBJ1-4; D gene uncertain. The CDR3 length is 12 residues. V was cut by 10 bases and J by 4 bases, with 10 bases left in between. Germline V gives CDR1 MDHEN, CDR2 SYDVKM. The CDR3 DNA follows: TGTGCCATACAAGCGTATAATGAAAAACTGTTTTTT. Encoded protein: CAIQAYNEKLFF.

The rearrangement uses TRBV10-1 and TRBJ2-2, with TRBD2 matching 7 bases. The CDR3 length is 14 residues. CDR1 and CDR2 (germline): WNHNN, SYGVQD (reference sequence). V gave up 6 bases and J gave up 1 base; unmatched junction bases: 2. CDR3 in amino acids: CASRPSGNTGELFF. In DNA form, the CDR3 reads TGCGCCAGCAGGCCTAGCGGGAACACCGGGGAGCTGTTTTTT.

The chain has TRBV7-3 and TRBJ1-6; D remains ambiguous. There are 13 residues in the CDR3. The germline gives CDR1 SGHTA, CDR2 FQGTGA. Trimming pared 5 bases from V and 10 bases from J, leaving 12 bases between. DNA for the CDR3: TGTGCCAGCAGCGCCTTTGACCAATCACCCCTCCACTTT. Its translation is CASSAFDQSPLHF.

J is TRBJ1-3 and V is TRBV12-3 or TRBV12-4; unclear D gene. This CDR3 is built from 13 residues. V lost 6 bases, J lost 4 bases, and 10 bases lay in between. The CDR3 is CASRPYSGNTIYF. CDR3 bases: TGTGCCAGCAGACCTTACTCCGGAAACACCATATATTTT.

This chain joins TRBV10-2 and TRBJ2-5; 7 bases map to TRBD1. This CDR3 has 14 amino acids. V trimming: 4 bases; J trimming: 4 bases; junction bases outside the gene matches: 6. The V gene's germline CDR1 is WSHSY and CDR2 SAAADI. The CDR3 DNA is TGCGCCAGCAGTGGACAGGGTAACATAGAGACCCAGTACTTC. Amino acid sequence: CASSGQGNIETQYF.

The chain has TRBV10-3 and TRBJ2-1, with a weak D call TRBD1 (5 bases). The CDR3 has 13 amino acids. Germline values: CDR1 ENHRY, CDR2 SYGVKD. V shed 4 bases and J shed 7 bases, with 11 bases lying between them. This chain's CDR3 is CAISGLDNNEQFF. CDR3 nucleotides: TGTGCCATCAGTGGATTGGACAATAATGAGCAGTTCTTC.

This clone occurred a few times. The chain carries TRBV7-6 and TRBJ1-1; D ambiguous. The germline V gene has CDR1 SGHVS and CDR2 FNYEAQ. The CDR3 is 14 residues long. V lost 0 bases, J lost 4 bases, and 9 bases lay in between. CDR3 nucleotide sequence: TGTGCCAGCAGCTTAGCATGGATGGGCACTGAAGCTTTCTTT. This translates into CASSLAWMGTEAFF.

Only a few counts were recorded for this clone. The chain combines TRBV15 with TRBJ2-7, with 8 bases lining up with TRBD2. Germline-derived CDR1 and CDR2 are LNHNV and YYDKDF (reference sequence). The V segment lost 5 bases and the J segment 6 bases; nucleotides outside the gene matches: 9. The CDR3 totals 14 residues. The DNA of the CDR3 is TGTGCCACCAGCGGGAGCGGGAGCGGGCGCGAGCAGTACTTC. It yields the protein CATSGSGSGREQYF.

The CDR3 spells CASSPGSRDTGELFF. The CDR3 bases are TGTGCCAGCTCCCCCGGGTCTCGGGACACCGGGGAGCTGTTTTTT. This chain links TRBV18 with TRBJ2-2; no clear D gene. V dropped 6 bases and J dropped 3 bases, with 14 bases sitting between them. Germline V CDR1 and CDR2: KGHSH, LQKENI. The CDR3 runs to 15 residues.

The rearrangement uses TRBV6-2 or TRBV6-3 and TRBJ2-1, with TRBD2 identical over 12 bases. V lost 0 bases and J lost 7; bases outside the gene matches: 7. Looked up from germline, CDR1 is MNHEY and CDR2 is SVGEGT. CDR3 size: 17 residues. The CDR3 DNA reads TGTGCCAGCAGTTACTCGTCTAGCGGGAGGGGTGGGAATGAGCAGTTCTTC. The encoded protein is CASSYSSSGRGGNEQFF.

This chain uses TRBV11-2 with TRBJ2-3; 12 positions agree with TRBD2. This CDR3 is built from 16 residues. Losses at the gene ends were 1 base for V and 5 bases for J; bases not matched to a gene: 4. From germline, CDR1 is SGHAT and CDR2 FQNNGV. CDR3 loop: CASSLVLLAGGDTQYF. As DNA, the CDR3 is TGTGCCAGCAGCTTAGTCTTACTAGCGGGAGGAGATACGCAGTATTTT.

The chain recombines TRBV5-1 with TRBJ2-7; a possible D gene is TRBD2 (6 bases). Between the trimmed V and J ends, which lost 0 bases and 2 bases, there was a span of 12 bases. This CDR3 is 15 amino acids long. Germline CDR1 is SGHRS and CDR2 is YFSETQ. The CDR3 protein is CASSLAESGAYEQYF. Written as DNA, the CDR3 is TGCGCCAGCAGCTTGGCCGAGTCGGGGGCCTACGAGCAGTACTTC.

The rearrangement links TRBV10-2 to TRBJ2-3, with 11 bases that match TRBD2. Trimming took 6 bases from V and 6 from J; bases not matched to a gene: 11. CDR1 and CDR2 (germline): WSHSY, SAAADI. CDR3 size: 16 residues. As DNA, the CDR3 is TGCGCCAGCAGATTCAGGATTGGACTAGCGGGTGATACGCAGTATTTT. Residues: CASRFRIGLAGDTQYF.

This clone showed up just a few times. The chain combines TRBV5-1 with TRBJ1-4, with D possibly being TRBD1 (5 bases). Trimming pared 4 bases from V and 7 bases from J, leaving 20 bases between. Germline values: CDR1 SGHRS, CDR2 YFSETQ. The CDR3 length is 16 residues. CDR3 DNA: TGCGCCAGCAGCCCCGGGTGGGGGACCCTGGGTGAAAAACTGTTTTTT. As protein: CASSPGWGTLGEKLFF.

This rearrangement joins TRBV18 to TRBJ2-7, with D perhaps matching TRBD1 or TRBD2 (7 bases each). Germline CDR1 is KGHSH and CDR2 is LQKENI. The V end lost 5 bases, the J end lost 4 bases, and 15 bases lay between the germline ends. The CDR3 totals 14 residues. The CDR3 DNA follows: TGTGCCAGCTCATCGCAGGGGGAGGGTTACGAGCAGTACTTC. It codes for CASSSQGEGYEQYF.

The chain combines TRBV9 with TRBJ1-3, with unresolved D. Trimming pared 4 bases from V and 4 bases from J, leaving 12 bases between. Germline V gene sequence: CDR1 SGDLS, CDR2 YYNGEE. This CDR3 is 14 amino acids long. The CDR3: CASSTLSEGNTIYF. CDR3 DNA sequence: TGTGCCAGCAGCACCCTGTCGGAAGGAAACACCATATATTTT.